This T cell receptor beta chain emerged from a study of T cell responses to AZD1222 COVID-19 vaccine. Findings and limits, study-wide: Females outnumbered males among donors, who were mostly white British; clonal diversity was possibly underestimated.

Remarks on this clone: Its target is unknown. One end of the junction does not line up with germline, which may come from a read error.

The germline V gene encodes CDR1 MNHEY and CDR2 SVGAGI. This CDR3 is built from 11 residues. Clones were sequenced by immunoSEQ multiplex PCR, and TCRdb holds only the in-frame ones, with some missing. Of 87,000 or so clones detected, nearly 90% appear once; the ten largest clones hold approximately 9.1%. The chain combines TRBV6-5 with TRBJ1-1; the D is unclear. Sequencing was performed on peripheral blood, taken on day 0 of AZD1222 vaccination. The TCR was taken from an adult in good health. In nucleotides, the CDR3 is TGTGCCAGCAATTACGACACTGAAGCTTTCTTT. This sequence encodes CASNYDTEAFF.